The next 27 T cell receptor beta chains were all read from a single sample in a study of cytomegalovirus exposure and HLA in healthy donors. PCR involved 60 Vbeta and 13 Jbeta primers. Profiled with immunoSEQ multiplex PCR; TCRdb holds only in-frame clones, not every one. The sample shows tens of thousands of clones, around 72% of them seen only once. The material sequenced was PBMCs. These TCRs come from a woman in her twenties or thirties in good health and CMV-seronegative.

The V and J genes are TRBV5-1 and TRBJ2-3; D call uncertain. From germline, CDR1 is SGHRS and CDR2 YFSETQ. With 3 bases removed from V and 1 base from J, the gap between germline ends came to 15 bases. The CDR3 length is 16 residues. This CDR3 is CASSYLIPMGTDTQYF. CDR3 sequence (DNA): TGCGCCAGCAGCTATCTAATCCCGATGGGCACAGATACGCAGTATTTT.

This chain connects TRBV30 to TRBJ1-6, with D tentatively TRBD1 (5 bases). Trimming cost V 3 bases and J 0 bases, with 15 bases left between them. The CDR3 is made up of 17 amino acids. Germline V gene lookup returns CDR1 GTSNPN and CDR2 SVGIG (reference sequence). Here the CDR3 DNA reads TGTGCCTGGAGGAGGGACTTGGGGACCTCCTATAATTCACCCCTCCACTTT. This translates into CAWRRDLGTSYNSPLHF.

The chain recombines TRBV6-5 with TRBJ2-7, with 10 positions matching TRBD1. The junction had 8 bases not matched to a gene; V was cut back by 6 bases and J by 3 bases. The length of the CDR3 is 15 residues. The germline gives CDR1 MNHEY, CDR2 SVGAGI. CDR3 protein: CASRLGTGDGYEQYF. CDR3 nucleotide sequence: TGTGCCAGCAGGCTGGGGACAGGGGACGGCTACGAGCAGTACTTC.

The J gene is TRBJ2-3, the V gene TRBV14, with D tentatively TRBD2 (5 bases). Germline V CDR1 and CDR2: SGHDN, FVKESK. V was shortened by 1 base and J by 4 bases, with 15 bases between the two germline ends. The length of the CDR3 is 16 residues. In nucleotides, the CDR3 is TGTGCCAGCAGCCAAGTGTCGGGAATAGCATCAGATACGCAGTATTTT. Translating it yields CASSQVSGIASDTQYF.

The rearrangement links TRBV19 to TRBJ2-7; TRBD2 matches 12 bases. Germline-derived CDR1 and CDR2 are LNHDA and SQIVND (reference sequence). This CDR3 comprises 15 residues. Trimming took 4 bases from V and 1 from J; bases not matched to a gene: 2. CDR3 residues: CASSTLAGGSYEQYF. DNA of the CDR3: TGTGCCAGTAGTACACTAGCGGGGGGTTCCTACGAGCAGTACTTC.

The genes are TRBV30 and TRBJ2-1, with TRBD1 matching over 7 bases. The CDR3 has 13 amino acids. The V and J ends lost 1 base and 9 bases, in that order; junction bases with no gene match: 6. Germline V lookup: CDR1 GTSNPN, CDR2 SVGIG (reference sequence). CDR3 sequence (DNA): TGTGCCTGGAGTGCGGTAAGGGGGCGTGAGCAGTTCTTC. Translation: CAWSAVRGREQFF. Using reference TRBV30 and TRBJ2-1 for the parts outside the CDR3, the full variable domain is SQTIHQWPATLVQPVGSPLSLECTVEGTSNPNLYWYRQAAGRGLQLLFYSVGIGQISSEVPQNLSASRPQDRQFILSSKKLLLSDSGFYLCAWSAVRGREQFFGPGTRLTVL.

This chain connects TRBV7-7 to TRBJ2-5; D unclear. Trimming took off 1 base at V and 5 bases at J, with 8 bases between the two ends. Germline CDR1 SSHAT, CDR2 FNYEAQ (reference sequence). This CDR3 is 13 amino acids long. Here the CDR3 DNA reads TGTGCCAGCAGCTTAGAGATGGAGGAGACCCAGTACTTC. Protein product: CASSLEMEETQYF. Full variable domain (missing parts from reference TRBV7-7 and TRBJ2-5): GAGVSQSPRYKVTKRGQDVTLRCDPISSHATLYWYQQALGQGPEFLTYFNYEAQPDKSGLPSDRFSAERPEGSISTLTIQRTEQRDSAMYRCASSLEMEETQYFGPGTRLLVL.

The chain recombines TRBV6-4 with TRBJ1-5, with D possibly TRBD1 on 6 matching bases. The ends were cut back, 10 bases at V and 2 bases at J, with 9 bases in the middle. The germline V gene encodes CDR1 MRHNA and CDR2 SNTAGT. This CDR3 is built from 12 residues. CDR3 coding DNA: TGTGCCATAGACAGGTGCAATCAGCCCCAGCATTTT. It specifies CAIDRCNQPQHF.

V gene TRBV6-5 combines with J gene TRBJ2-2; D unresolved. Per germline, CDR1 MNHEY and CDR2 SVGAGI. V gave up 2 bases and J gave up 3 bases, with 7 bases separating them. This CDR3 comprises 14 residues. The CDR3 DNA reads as TGTGCCAGCAGTTACCTAGAATACACCGGGGAGCTGTTTTTT. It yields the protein CASSYLEYTGELFF.

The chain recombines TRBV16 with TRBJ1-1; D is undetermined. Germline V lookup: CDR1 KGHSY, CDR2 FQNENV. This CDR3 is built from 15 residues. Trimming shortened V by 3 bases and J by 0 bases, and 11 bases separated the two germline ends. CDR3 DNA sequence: TGTGCCAGCAGCCATCGATCCCGGTTGAACACTGAAGCTTTCTTT. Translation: CASSHRSRLNTEAFF.

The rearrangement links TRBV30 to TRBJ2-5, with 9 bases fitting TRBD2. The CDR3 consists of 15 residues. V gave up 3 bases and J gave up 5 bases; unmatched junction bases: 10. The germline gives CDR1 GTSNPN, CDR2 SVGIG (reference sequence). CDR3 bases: TGTGCCTGGAGAGTGGGGACTAGCATTATTGAGACCCAGTACTTC. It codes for CAWRVGTSIIETQYF.

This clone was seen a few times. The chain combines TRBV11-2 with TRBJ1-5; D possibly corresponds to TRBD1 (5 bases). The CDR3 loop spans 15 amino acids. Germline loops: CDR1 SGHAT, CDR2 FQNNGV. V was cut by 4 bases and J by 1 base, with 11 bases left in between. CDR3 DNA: TGTGCCAGCAGCTCCCAGGGTGCGAGCAATCAGCCCCAGCATTTT. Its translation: CASSSQGASNQPQHF.

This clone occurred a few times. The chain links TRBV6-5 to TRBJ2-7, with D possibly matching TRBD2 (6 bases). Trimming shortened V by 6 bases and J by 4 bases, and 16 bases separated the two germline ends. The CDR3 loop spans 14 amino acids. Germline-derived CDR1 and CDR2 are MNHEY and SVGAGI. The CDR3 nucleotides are TGTGCCAGCAGACAAGGTAGCGGTAGTTACGAGCAGTACTTC. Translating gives CASRQGSGSYEQYF.

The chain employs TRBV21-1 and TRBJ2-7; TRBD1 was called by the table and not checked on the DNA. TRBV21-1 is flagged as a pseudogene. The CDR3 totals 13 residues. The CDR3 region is CAVRGVPLGEQYF. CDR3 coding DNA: TGTGCCGTCAGGGGGGTCCCTCTTGGGGAGCAGTACTTC.

The CDR3: CASSLGTGSTGELFF. The CDR3 DNA is TGTGCCAGCAGCTTAGGAACAGGGAGCACCGGGGAGCTGTTTTTT. The chain combines TRBV11-2 with TRBJ2-2; tentative D call: TRBD1 (6 bases). The CDR3 spans 15 residues. Germline CDR1 SGHAT, CDR2 FQNNGV. V was trimmed by 1 base and J by 4 bases, leaving 10 bases between them.

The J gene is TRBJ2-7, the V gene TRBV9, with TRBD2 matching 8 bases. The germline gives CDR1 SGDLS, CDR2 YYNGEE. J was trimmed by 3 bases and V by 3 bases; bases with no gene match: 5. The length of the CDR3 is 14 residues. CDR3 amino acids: CASSAQAGVYEQYF. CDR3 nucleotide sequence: TGTGCCAGCAGCGCCCAAGCGGGAGTCTACGAGCAGTACTTC.

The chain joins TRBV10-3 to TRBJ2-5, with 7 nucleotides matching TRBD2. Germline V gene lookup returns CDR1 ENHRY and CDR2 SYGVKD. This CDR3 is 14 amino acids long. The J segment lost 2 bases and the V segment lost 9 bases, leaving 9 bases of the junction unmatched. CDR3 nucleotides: TGTGCCATTTCCCACTCTAGCGGACAAGAGACCCAGTACTTC. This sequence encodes CAISHSSGQETQYF.

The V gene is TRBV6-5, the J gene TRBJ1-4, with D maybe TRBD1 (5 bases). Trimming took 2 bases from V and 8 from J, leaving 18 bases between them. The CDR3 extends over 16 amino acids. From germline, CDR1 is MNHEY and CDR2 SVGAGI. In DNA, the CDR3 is TGTGCCAGCAGTTACCTATACAGGCGCGGGAAAGAAAAACTGTTTTTT. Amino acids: CASSYLYRRGKEKLFF.

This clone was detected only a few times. CDR3 DNA sequence: TGTGCCTGGACGACCCAGGGGTTAAATGAAAAACTGTTTTTT. This sequence encodes CAWTTQGLNEKLFF. The chain recombines TRBV30 with TRBJ1-4; TRBD1 is a possible D gene (6 bases). There are 14 residues in the CDR3. Trimming shortened V by 4 bases and J by 5 bases, and 14 bases separated the two germline ends. The germline gives CDR1 GTSNPN, CDR2 SVGIG (reference sequence). The variable domain in full, completed from reference TRBV30 and TRBJ1-4, reads SQTIHQWPATLVQPVGSPLSLECTVEGTSNPNLYWYRQAAGRGLQLLFYSVGIGQISSEVPQNLSASRPQDRQFILSSKKLLLSDSGFYLCAWTTQGLNEKLFFGSGTQLSVL.

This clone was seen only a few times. CDR3 loop: CASKGGDRNEKLFF. In nucleotides, the CDR3 is TGTGCCAGCAAAGGGGGGGATCGTAATGAAAAACTGTTTTTT. V gene TRBV6-1 combines with J gene TRBJ1-4, with D maybe TRBD1 (6 bases). The CDR3 covers 14 residues. The V end was cut by 7 bases, the J end by 4 bases, with 13 bases between. Germline CDR1 MNHNS, CDR2 SASEGT.

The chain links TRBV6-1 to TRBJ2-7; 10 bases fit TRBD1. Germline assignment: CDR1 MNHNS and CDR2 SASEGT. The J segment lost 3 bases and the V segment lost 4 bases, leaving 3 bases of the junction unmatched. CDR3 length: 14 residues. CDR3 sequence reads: CASSVGTGDYEQYF. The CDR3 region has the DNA TGTGCCAGCAGTGTAGGGACAGGGGACTACGAGCAGTACTTC.

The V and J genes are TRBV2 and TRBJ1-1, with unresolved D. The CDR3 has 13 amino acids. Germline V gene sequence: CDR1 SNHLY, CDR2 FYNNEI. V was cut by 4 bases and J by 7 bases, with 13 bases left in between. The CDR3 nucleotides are TGTGCCAGCAGTGCCGGAGGCAGGATTGAAGCTTTCTTT. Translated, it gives CASSAGGRIEAFF.

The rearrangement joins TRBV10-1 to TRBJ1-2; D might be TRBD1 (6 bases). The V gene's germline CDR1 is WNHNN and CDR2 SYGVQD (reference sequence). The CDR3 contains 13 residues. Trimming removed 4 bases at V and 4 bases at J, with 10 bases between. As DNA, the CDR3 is TGCGCCAGCAGTGTCGAACAGGGCTATGGCTACACCTTC. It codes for CASSVEQGYGYTF.

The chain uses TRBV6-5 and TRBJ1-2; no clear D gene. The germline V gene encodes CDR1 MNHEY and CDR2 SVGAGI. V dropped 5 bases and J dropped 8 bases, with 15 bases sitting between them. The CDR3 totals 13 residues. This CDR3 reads CASSPLKFSGYTF. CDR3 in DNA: TGTGCCAGCAGTCCACTGAAATTCTCCGGCTACACCTTC.

The CDR3, as DNA: TGTGCCAGCAGCGTAGACAGAAACTATGGCTACACCTTC. Amino acid sequence: CASSVDRNYGYTF. V is TRBV9 and J is TRBJ1-2; no reliable D call. V was shortened by 0 bases and J by 2 bases, with 5 bases between the two germline ends. The CDR3 totals 13 residues. Germline CDR1 SGDLS, CDR2 YYNGEE.

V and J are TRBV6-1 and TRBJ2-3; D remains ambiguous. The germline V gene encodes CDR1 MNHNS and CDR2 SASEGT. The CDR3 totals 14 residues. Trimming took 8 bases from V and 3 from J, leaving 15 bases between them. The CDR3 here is CASPGEWITDTQYF. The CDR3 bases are TGTGCCAGCCCCGGAGAGTGGATAACAGATACGCAGTATTTT.

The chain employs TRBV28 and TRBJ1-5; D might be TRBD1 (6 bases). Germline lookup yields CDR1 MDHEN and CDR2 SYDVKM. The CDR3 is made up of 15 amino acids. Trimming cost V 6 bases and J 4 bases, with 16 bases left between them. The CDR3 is CASRNTGFGNQPQHF. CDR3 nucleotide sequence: TGTGCCAGCAGAAATACAGGGTTTGGTAATCAGCCCCAGCATTTT.